This TCR beta chain was identified in a study of blood T cells in healthy people across ages. Of note for this clonotype: Antigen unknown.

Study conclusions and caveats: Diversity was higher, and naive CD4+ cells more numerous, in long-lived donors than in aged donors.

J lost 7 bases, V lost 1 base, and 5 bases had no gene match. The CDR3 has 15 amino acids. The germline V gene has CDR1 SGHDT and CDR2 YYEEEE. PCR was performed a second time for about 6 to 11 cycles using a sample-barcoded 5' primer and a J-beta primer mix. With 12 random nucleotides, a template-switch adaptor tagged each individual cDNA molecule. TCRdb used MiXCR to reprocess the 5' RACE reads, holding one entry per CDR3 protein. The data hold around 710,000 distinct CDR3 sequences, with around 40% observed a single time. This sequence joins TRBV5-6 and TRBJ2-1; 10 bases agree with TRBD2. Specimen: blood. This receptor was identified in a woman aged 60-70 years in good health. CDR3 in amino acids: CASSLSGLALNEQFF. CDR3 nucleotides: TGTGCCAGCAGCTTGTCGGGACTAGCGTTAAATGAGCAGTTCTTC.